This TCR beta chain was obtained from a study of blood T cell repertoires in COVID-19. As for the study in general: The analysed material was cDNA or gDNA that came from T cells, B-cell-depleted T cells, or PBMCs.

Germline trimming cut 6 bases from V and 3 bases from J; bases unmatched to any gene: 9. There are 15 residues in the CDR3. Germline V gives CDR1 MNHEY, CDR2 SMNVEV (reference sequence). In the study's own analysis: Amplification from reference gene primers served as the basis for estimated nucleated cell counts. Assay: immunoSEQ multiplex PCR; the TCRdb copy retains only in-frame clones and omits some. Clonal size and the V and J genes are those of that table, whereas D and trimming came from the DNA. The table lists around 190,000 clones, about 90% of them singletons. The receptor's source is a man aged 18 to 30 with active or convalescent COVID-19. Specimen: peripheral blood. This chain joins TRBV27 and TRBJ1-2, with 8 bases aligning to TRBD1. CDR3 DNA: TGTGCCAGCAGGAAAATCCAGGGGGCTCACTATGGCTACACCTTC. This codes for CASRKIQGAHYGYTF.